This T cell receptor beta chain was captured by sequencing in a study of blood T cell repertoires in COVID-19. Study information: PBMCs, B-cell-depleted T cells, or T cells were the source of the cDNA or gDNA that made up the material.

CDR1 is MGHRA and CDR2 is YSYEKL in the germline V gene. Trimming took 3 bases from V and 0 from J, leaving 6 bases between them. CDR3 length: 15 residues. Assay: immunoSEQ multiplex PCR; the TCRdb copy retains only in-frame clones and omits some. The table has a few hundred thousand clones, 70% to 85% seen once; the top ten hold over 14%. The J gene is TRBJ2-6, the V gene TRBV4-1; a weak D match, TRBD2 (6 bases). Material for sequencing was PBMCs or T cells enriched from blood (not recorded which). The clonotype originates from a man aged 35 to 55 who had recovered from COVID-19. CDR3 protein: CASSQEGSGANVLTF. For the CDR3, the DNA is TGCGCCAGCAGCCAGGAGGGCTCTGGGGCCAACGTCCTGACTTTC.